A single sample is the source of the 21 T cell receptor beta chains below, sequenced in a study of blood T cell repertoires in COVID-19. Profiled with immunoSEQ multiplex PCR; TCRdb holds only in-frame clones, not every one. The sample holds about 4,400 clones, around four fifths seen once. Source material: peripheral blood. The origin of the receptors is a human donor with active or convalescent COVID-19. The donor label of this sample is uncertain.

The rearrangement uses TRBV6-2 or TRBV6-3 and TRBJ2-2; D is perhaps TRBD2 (6 bases). V dropped 4 bases and J dropped 7 bases, with 16 bases sitting between them. From germline, CDR1 is MNHEY and CDR2 SVGEGT. There are 15 residues in the CDR3. The CDR3 DNA sequence: TGTGCCAGCAGTTCCGCGGGGCCTGGGATCGGGGAGCTGTTTTTT. Its protein is CASSSAGPGIGELFF.

The V and J genes are TRBV2 and TRBJ1-3, with no clear D. There are 15 residues in the CDR3. V was trimmed by 7 bases and J by 4 bases, leaving 17 bases between them. Germline V gene lookup returns CDR1 SNHLY and CDR2 FYNNEI. CDR3 bases: TGTGCCAGCAAGGCCACAGAGATAAAAGGAAACACCATATATTTT. This translates into CASKATEIKGNTIYF.

The CDR3 region is CSVLGEVNTIYF. In DNA, the CDR3 is TGCAGCGTTCTCGGGGAAGTAAACACCATATATTTT. V usage is TRBV29-1 and J usage is TRBJ1-3; D remains ambiguous. The germline CDR1 and CDR2 sequences are SQVTM and ANQGSEA. V was cut by 5 bases and J by 6 bases, with 11 bases left in between. This CDR3 is built from 12 residues.

The chain couples TRBV4-3 to TRBJ2-2; D gene ambiguous. CDR3 length: 15 residues. The germline V gene has CDR1 LGHNA and CDR2 YSLEER. V was pared by 0 bases and J by 0 bases, with 5 bases between. DNA of the CDR3: TGCGCCAGCAGCCAAGATAAATCGAACACCGGGGAGCTGTTTTTT. Encoded protein: CASSQDKSNTGELFF.

The V and J genes are TRBV19 and TRBJ2-2; the match to TRBD2 covers 13 bases. Trimming removed 5 bases from V and 7 bases from J; junction bases left unmatched: 4. The CDR3 is made up of 15 amino acids. Germline loops: CDR1 LNHDA, CDR2 SQIVND (reference sequence). The CDR3 reads CASSFRLAGGGELFF. Written as DNA, the CDR3 is TGTGCCAGTAGTTTCAGACTAGCGGGAGGCGGGGAGCTGTTTTTT.

This rearrangement joins TRBV14 to TRBJ2-1, with D possibly matching TRBD1 (6 bases). There are 13 residues in the CDR3. CDR1 is SGHDN and CDR2 is FVKESK in the germline V gene. V gave up 5 bases and J gave up 10 bases, with 15 bases separating them. CDR3 sequence: CASSEQGVNEQFF. The CDR3, as DNA: TGTGCCAGCAGCGAACAGGGCGTCAACGAGCAGTTCTTC.

The chain is built from TRBV7-8 and TRBJ1-1; 10 bases fit TRBD1. Germline V gene lookup returns CDR1 SGHVS and CDR2 FQNEAQ. Trimming took 5 bases from V and 12 from J; bases not matched to a gene: 6. The CDR3 covers 12 residues. CDR3: CASSQRDRGSFF. The CDR3 bases are TGTGCCAGCAGCCAGAGGGACAGGGGATCTTTCTTT.

There are a few counts of this clone. This chain joins TRBV4-1 and TRBJ1-2; 7 bases line up with TRBD1. The CDR3 is 14 residues long. Germline V gene sequence: CDR1 MGHRA, CDR2 YSYEKL. The trim removed 6 bases at V and 4 bases at J, leaving 8 bases unmatched. The chain's CDR3 is CASRRPGQLYGYTF. DNA for the CDR3: TGCGCCAGCAGGCGACCGGGACAGCTCTATGGCTACACCTTC.

As to this clone: Other DNA sequences within the sample encode an identical CDR3. V and J are TRBV6-2 or TRBV6-3 and TRBJ2-3; the match to TRBD2 covers 12 bases. The J segment lost 4 bases and the V segment lost 6 bases, leaving 11 bases of the junction unmatched. CDR1 and CDR2 (germline): MNHEY, SVGEGT. The CDR3 is 17 amino acids. CDR3 sequence: CASSPRLAGDGSDTQYF. CDR3 DNA: TGTGCCAGCAGCCCCCGACTAGCGGGAGATGGGTCAGATACGCAGTATTTT.

The chain couples TRBV10-2 to TRBJ1-2; D may be TRBD1 (6 bases). The V end was cut by 4 bases, the J end by 7 bases, with 13 bases between. Germline V gene lookup returns CDR1 WSHSY and CDR2 SAAADI. The CDR3 spans 13 residues. The CDR3 spells CASSGRGAGGYTF. Here the CDR3 DNA reads TGCGCCAGCAGTGGACGGGGGGCCGGTGGCTACACCTTC.

This clone has just one count. The chain employs TRBV7-2 and TRBJ1-3; possibly TRBD1 for D (6 bases). Trimming shortened V by 5 bases and J by 7 bases, and 12 bases separated the two germline ends. CDR3 length: 13 residues. Germline V gene data show CDR1 as SGHTA and CDR2 as FQGNSA. The CDR3 DNA sequence: TGTGCCAGCAGCCCTCACCAGGGGAACACCATATATTTT. Translation gives CASSPHQGNTIYF.

The chain employs TRBV19 and TRBJ1-5; 9 nucleotides align to TRBD1. In germline, CDR1 is LNHDA, CDR2 SQIVND (reference sequence). V trimming: 5 bases; J trimming: 7 bases; junction bases outside the gene matches: 6. This CDR3 region has 14 residues. The CDR3 DNA reads as TGTGCCAGTAGTGAACAGGGGGCGAAACAGCCCCAGCATTTT. Encoded protein: CASSEQGAKQPQHF.

This clone qualifies as medium-sized (0.01 to 0.1%). The chain employs TRBV4-3 and TRBJ1-2; D possibly corresponds to TRBD1 (5 bases). Germline V gene data show CDR1 as LGHNA and CDR2 as YSLEER. The ends were cut back, 0 bases at V and 4 bases at J, with 12 bases in the middle. This CDR3 spans 15 amino acids. The CDR3 nucleotides read TGCGCCAGCAGCCAAGATGGTGCAGGGTCCTATGGCTACACCTTC. Translated, it gives CASSQDGAGSYGYTF.

V and J are TRBV7-8 and TRBJ2-7; the match to TRBD2 covers 14 bases. V was clipped by 2 bases and J by 1 base; unmatched bases: 4. Per germline, CDR1 SGHVS and CDR2 FQNEAQ. CDR3 length: 17 amino acids. The chain's CDR3 is CASSLRLAGGPSYEQYF. The CDR3 nucleotides read TGTGCCAGCAGCTTACGACTAGCGGGAGGGCCTTCCTACGAGCAGTACTTC.

The chain uses TRBV6-1 and TRBJ2-7, with 8 bases aligning to TRBD1. CDR1 is MNHNS and CDR2 is SASEGT in the germline V gene. V gave up 2 bases and J gave up 3 bases; unmatched junction bases: 6. The CDR3 loop spans 15 amino acids. The CDR3: CASSEWETGDYEQYF. CDR3 DNA sequence: TGTGCCAGCAGTGAATGGGAGACAGGGGACTACGAGCAGTACTTC.

The chain uses TRBV19 and TRBJ2-3, with a tentative D call TRBD2 (5 bases). The CDR3 spans 15 residues. The V end was cut by 1 base, the J end by 4 bases, with 12 bases between. Looked up from germline, CDR1 is LNHDA and CDR2 is SQIVND (reference sequence). The CDR3 sequence is CASSIAEGKADTQYF. As DNA, the CDR3 is TGTGCCAGTAGTATAGCCGAGGGAAAGGCAGATACGCAGTATTTT.

This clone was recorded only once. CDR3 sequence (DNA): TGCGCCAGCAGCCAAACCCTAGCGGGAGATGGTGAGACCCAGTACTTC. Its translation is CASSQTLAGDGETQYF. The chain employs TRBV4-3 and TRBJ2-5, with 10 positions matching TRBD2. Germline V gene sequence: CDR1 LGHNA, CDR2 YSLEER. J was trimmed by 5 bases and V by 2 bases; bases with no gene match: 8. CDR3 size: 16 residues.

The J gene is TRBJ2-3, the V gene TRBV4-1, with 8 bases identical to TRBD2. V was clipped by 6 bases and J by 2 bases; unmatched bases: 10. Germline V gene lookup returns CDR1 MGHRA and CDR2 YSYEKL. The CDR3 length is 16 residues. CDR3 residues: CASSLRGSGVTDTQYF. As DNA, the CDR3 is TGCGCCAGCAGTCTTCGGGGTAGCGGGGTCACAGATACGCAGTATTTT.

The rearrangement joins TRBV29-1 to TRBJ1-4, with a tentative D call TRBD1 (5 bases). The V end lost 5 bases, the J end lost 8 bases, and 21 bases lay between the germline ends. The length of the CDR3 is 15 residues. Germline CDR1 SQVTM, CDR2 ANQGSEA. DNA of the CDR3: TGCAGCGTTCAAAGCCTAATGACAGAGAAAGAAAAACTGTTTTTT. It specifies CSVQSLMTEKEKLFF.

The V call is TRBV27, the J call TRBJ2-1, with 7 bases identical to TRBD2. Germline V lookup: CDR1 MNHEY, CDR2 SMNVEV (reference sequence). Germline trimming cut 6 bases from V and 6 bases from J; bases unmatched to any gene: 11. This CDR3 has 15 residues. In nucleotides, the CDR3 is TGTGCCAGCAGGGGGGGAGCGGGAATCCTCAATGAGCAGTTCTTC. Its protein product is CASRGGAGILNEQFF.

The V and J genes are TRBV19 and TRBJ1-5; 7 nucleotides match TRBD1. The germline V gene encodes CDR1 LNHDA and CDR2 SQIVND (reference sequence). V lost 3 bases to trimming and J lost 7 bases; unmatched junction nucleotides: 9. The CDR3 loop spans 15 amino acids. The CDR3 coding sequence is TGTGCCAGTAGTATTGACAGGGAGCTTAGCCAGCCCCAGCATTTT. This gives the protein CASSIDRELSQPQHF.